Below, one T cell receptor (beta chain) is given with its context. It has no known antigen specificity. No much larger clonotype is one base removed from it; base qualities were not supplied. The immunoSEQ Assay, a bias-controlled multiplex PCR, was used to amplify TCRbeta CDR3 regions from genomic DNA. From the authors' description of their analysis: The number of nucleated cells in each sample was estimated by amplification of reference gene primers within the assay. To quantify the absolute abundance of each unique TCRbeta CDR3 rearrangement, sequence reads were collapsed and filtered. For each sample, productive Simpson clonality was calculated as the square root of Simpson's diversity index across productive rearrangements. Here the immuneACCESS table is served through TCRdb, limited to in-frame sequences with V and J called. Missing clones are a known gap in these copies; in checked studies unresolved V genes cover under half, and the rest lacks a known reason. V and J calls and clone size are those listed in that table; D and trimming were worked out from the DNA. In this sample the table shows a few hundred thousand clones, about 83% of which occur a single time. The top ten clonotypes cover 6.8% of the sample.

The sample originates from a study of blood T cell repertoires in COVID-19 (dated by TCRdb to 2018 to 2020). For the wider study: Collaborator samples came from the United States, Italy and Spain and covered acute and convalescent phases of COVID-19. Where available, HLA class I and class II types were obtained from metadata supplied by the sample provider rather than from assay-based typing. The repertoires were released in a freely available public database meant as a resource for research on the immune response to SARS-CoV-2. Sample metadata almost always included a de-identified subject ID, COVID-19 status, age in years and sex. The samples were drawn from two sources: the first 160 participants of the ongoing ImmuneRACE study, and fewer than 1,500 subjects contributed by 6 global collaborators. The prospective study material was composed of cDNA or gDNA derived from T cells, B-cell-depleted T cells, or PBMCs. Deeply sampled blood TCRbeta repertoires from subjects exposed to, actively infected with, or recovered from COVID-19 were included in the dataset.

Findings and caveats that apply to the study as a whole: The quantity of clinical and demographic metadata differed by source and by participant and was supplied without curation.

In the prospective study, participants were about 18 to 100 years old, resided in about two dozen geographic areas of the United States, and were enrolled through a virtual design. To assign participants to cohorts, the prospective study relied on clinical history that participants themselves reported in a screening survey and a study questionnaire. Recovered participants in ImmuneRACE Cohort 3 were defined by two consecutive negative NP/OP PCR tests, clearance by a healthcare professional, or resolution of symptoms. Mobile phlebotomists in the prospective study collected whole blood, serum and a nasopharyngeal or oropharyngeal swab from every participant. Participants in the prospective study had the option to provide additional blood draws and questionnaires over an approximately 2-month period. Prospective study blood samples were shipped either frozen or at room temperature before DNA extraction.

Sequenced: PBMCs or T cells enriched from blood (not recorded which). The source is a middle-aged woman who had recovered from COVID-19.

The CDR3 here reads CASRTGTFNKPLEQFF. The DNA sequence is TGTGCCAGCAGAACGGGGACTTTCAACAAGCCTCTGGAGCAGTTCTTC. The chain is made from TRBV27 and TRBJ2-1; TRBD2 is possibly the D segment (6 matching bases). The CDR3 runs 16 residues from the cysteine to the phenylalanine. The sequence is cut down to CDR3 DNA, 48 bases in frame from base 1. V sheds 6 bases and J sheds 10 bases, leaving 25 bases between their ends. CDR1 and CDR2, looked up from the germline V gene (reference sequence), are MNHEY and SMNVEV.